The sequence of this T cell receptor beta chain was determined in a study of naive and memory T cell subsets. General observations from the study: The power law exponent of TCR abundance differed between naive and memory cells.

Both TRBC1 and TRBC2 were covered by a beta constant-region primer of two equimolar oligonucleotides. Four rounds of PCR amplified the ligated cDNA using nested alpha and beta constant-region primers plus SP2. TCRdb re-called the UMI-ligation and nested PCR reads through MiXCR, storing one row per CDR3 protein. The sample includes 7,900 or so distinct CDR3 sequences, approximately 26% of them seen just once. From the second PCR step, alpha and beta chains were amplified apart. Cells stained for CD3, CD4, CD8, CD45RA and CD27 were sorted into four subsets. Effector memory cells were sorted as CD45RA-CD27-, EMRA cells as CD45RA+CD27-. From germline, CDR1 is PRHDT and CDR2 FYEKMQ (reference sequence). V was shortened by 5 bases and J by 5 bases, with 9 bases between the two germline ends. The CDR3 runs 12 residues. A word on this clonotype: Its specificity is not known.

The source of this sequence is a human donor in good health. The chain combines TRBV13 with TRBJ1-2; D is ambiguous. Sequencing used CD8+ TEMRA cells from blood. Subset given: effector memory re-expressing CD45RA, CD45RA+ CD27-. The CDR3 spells CASSTGRYGYTF. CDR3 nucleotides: TGTGCCAGCAGCACCGGACGGTATGGCTACACCTTC.